This T cell receptor (beta chain) was captured by sequencing in a study of beta chain features in type 1 diabetes. Study at large: Researchers looked at 107,917,701 sorted cells across all samples. Study-wide findings and caveats: It was possible that PCR favored shorter templates, equally so in patients and controls. Junctions at VDJ sites from type 1 diabetes patients had fewer insertions and more deletions.

In total, each donor contributed a single heparinised blood draw that averaged roughly 100 mL. Sequenced material consisted of expressed TCRB transcripts (all of the isolated RNA was reverse transcribed). Sequencing used immunoSEQ multiplex PCR; TCRdb keeps in-frame clones, though not all of them. The table shows fewer than 650,000 clones, with 15% occurring only once. Germline V lookup: CDR1 SGHNT, CDR2 YYREEE (reference sequence). The trim removed 4 bases at V and 1 base at J, leaving 5 bases unmatched. This CDR3 contains 16 residues. This clone has more than one count but fewer than ten. Its specificity is unknown.

The sequenced material came from naive CD4+ T cells from blood. The clonotype comes from a man between 18 and 29 years old in good health. The chain has TRBV5-4 and TRBJ2-3; 11 positions match TRBD2. CDR3 DNA sequence: TGTGCCAGCAGCCCACAACTAGCGGGGGGCACAGATACGCAGTATTTT. This translates into CASSPQLAGGTDTQYF.